This T cell receptor beta chain was found in a study of cytomegalovirus exposure and HLA in healthy donors. Looking at the study overall: Genetic ancestry analysis placed about 84% of the 400 or so donors that were genotyped in the Caucasian-associated cluster. Points from the study as a whole: In an earlier analysis, productive rearrangement rates for most beta V segments clustered near 87% or 30%. A later analysis appeared to link common viral pathogens to several of the most significant clusters.

Both 60 Vbeta primers and 13 Jbeta primers went into the PCR. Clones were sequenced by immunoSEQ multiplex PCR, and TCRdb holds only the in-frame ones, with some missing. The sample shows just under 95,000 clones, more than 60% of them seen only once. CDR3 size: 13 residues. The germline V gene encodes CDR1 SGHTA and CDR2 FQGNSA. The V and J ends lost 1 base and 7 bases respectively, with 7 bases between them. This clone appeared once. Its antigen is still unknown. The chain has TRBV7-2 and TRBJ2-2; the D is unclear. The sequenced sample was PBMCs. This TCR was sampled from a man in his fifties in good health and CMV-seropositive. The CDR3 bases are TGTGCCAGCAGCTTAGATACAGTCGGGGAGCTGTTTTTT. Translating gives CASSLDTVGELFF.